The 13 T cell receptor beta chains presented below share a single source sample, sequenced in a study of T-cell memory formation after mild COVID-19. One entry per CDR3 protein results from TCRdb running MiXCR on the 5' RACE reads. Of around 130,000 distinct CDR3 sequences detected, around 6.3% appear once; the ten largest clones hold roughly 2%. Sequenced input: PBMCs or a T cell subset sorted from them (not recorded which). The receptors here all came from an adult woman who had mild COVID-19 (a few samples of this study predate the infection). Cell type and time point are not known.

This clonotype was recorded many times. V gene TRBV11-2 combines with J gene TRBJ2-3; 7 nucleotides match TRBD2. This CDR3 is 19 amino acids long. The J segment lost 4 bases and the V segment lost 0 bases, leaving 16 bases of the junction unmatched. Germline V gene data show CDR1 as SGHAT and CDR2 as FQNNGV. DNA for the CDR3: TGTGCCAGCAGCTTAGAGGGTCTTCGCGGACTAGACTTTGCAGATACGCAGTATTTT. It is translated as CASSLEGLRGLDFADTQYF.

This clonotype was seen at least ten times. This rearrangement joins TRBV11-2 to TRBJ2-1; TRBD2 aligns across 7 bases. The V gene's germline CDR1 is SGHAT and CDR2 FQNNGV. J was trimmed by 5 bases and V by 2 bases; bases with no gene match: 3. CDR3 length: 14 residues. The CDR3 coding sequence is TGTGCCAGCAGCTTACTTCGGGGGGACAATGAGCAGTTCTTC. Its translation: CASSLLRGDNEQFF.

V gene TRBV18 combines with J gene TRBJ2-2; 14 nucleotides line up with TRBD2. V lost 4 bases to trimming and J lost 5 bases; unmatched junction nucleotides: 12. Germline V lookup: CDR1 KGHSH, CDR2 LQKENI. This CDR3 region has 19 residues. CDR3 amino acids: CASSLQTGTSGSETGELFF. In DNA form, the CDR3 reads TGTGCCAGCTCACTACAGACCGGGACTAGCGGGAGCGAAACCGGGGAGCTGTTTTTT.

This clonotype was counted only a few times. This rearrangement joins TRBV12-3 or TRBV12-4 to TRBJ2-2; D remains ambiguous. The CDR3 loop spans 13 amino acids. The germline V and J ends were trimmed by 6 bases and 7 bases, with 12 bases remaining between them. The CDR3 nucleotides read TGTGCCAGCAGCCCCGTGGAAGGCGGGGAGCTGTTTTTT. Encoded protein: CASSPVEGGELFF.

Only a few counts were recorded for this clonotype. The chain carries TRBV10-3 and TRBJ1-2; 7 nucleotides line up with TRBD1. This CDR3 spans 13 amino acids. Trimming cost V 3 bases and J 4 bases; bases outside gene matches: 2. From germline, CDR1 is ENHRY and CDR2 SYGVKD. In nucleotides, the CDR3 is TGTGCCATCAGTGAACAGGGGTCCTATGGCTACACCTTC. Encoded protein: CAISEQGSYGYTF.

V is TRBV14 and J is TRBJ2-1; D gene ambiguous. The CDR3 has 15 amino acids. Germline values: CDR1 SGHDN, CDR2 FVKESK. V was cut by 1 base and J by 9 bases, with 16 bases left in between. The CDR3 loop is CASSQARLANAEQFF. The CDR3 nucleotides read TGTGCCAGCAGCCAAGCAAGGCTCGCCAACGCTGAGCAGTTCTTC.

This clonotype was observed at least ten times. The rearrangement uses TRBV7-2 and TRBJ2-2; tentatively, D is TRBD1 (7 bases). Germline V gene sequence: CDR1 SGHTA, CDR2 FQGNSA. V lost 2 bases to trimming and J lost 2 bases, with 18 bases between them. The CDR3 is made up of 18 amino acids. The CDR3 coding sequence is TGTGCCAGCAGCTTAAGGTTCGCGGGACAGCTTAACACCGGGGAGCTGTTTTTT. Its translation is CASSLRFAGQLNTGELFF.

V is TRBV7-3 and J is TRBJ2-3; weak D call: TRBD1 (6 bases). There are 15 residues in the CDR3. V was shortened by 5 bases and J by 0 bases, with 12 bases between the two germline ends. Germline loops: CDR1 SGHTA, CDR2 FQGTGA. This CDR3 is CASSRTAASTDTQYF. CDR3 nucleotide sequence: TGTGCCAGCAGCCGGACAGCCGCTAGCACAGATACGCAGTATTTT.

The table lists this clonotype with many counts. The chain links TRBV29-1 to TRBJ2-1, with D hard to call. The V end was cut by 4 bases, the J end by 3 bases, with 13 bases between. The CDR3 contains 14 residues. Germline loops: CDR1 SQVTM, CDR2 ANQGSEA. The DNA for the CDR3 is TGCAGCGTTGGTGTGCTGACTCACTACAATGAGCAGTTCTTC. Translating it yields CSVGVLTHYNEQFF.

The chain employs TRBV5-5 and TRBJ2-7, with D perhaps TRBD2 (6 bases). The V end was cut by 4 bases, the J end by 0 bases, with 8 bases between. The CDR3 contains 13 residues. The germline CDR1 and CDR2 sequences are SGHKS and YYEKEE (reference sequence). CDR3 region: CASSAGSSYEQYF. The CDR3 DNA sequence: TGTGCCAGCAGCGCCGGGAGCTCCTACGAGCAGTACTTC.

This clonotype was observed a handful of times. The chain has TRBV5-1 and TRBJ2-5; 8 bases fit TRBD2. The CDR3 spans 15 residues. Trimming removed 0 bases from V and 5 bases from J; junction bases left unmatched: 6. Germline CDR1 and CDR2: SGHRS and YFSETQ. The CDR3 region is CASSLAASGFETQYF. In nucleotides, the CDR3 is TGCGCCAGCAGCTTGGCGGCTAGCGGGTTCGAGACCCAGTACTTC.

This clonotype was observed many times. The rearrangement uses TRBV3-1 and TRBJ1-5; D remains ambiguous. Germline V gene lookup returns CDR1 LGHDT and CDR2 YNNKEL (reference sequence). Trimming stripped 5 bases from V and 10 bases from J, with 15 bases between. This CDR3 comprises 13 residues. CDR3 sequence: CASSFSTRDPQHF. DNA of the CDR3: TGTGCCAGCAGCTTTAGTACTCGTGACCCCCAGCATTTT.

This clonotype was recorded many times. CDR3 nucleotide sequence: TGTGCCAGCACCACAACGGGTAACACCGGGGAGCTGTTTTTT. It translates to CASTTTGNTGELFF. The genes are TRBV7-6 and TRBJ2-2; no reliable D call. Per germline, CDR1 SGHVS and CDR2 FNYEAQ. This CDR3 spans 14 amino acids. V lost 7 bases, J lost 2 bases, and 11 bases lay in between.